The rows below give T cell receptor beta chains drawn from one sample of a study of shared clonotypes between healthy human individuals. Profiled with immunoSEQ multiplex PCR; TCRdb holds only in-frame clones, not every one. The sample contains 450,000 to 550,000 clones, more than 65% of which appear only once. The source material was PBMCs. The receptors were gathered from a woman between 40 and 50 years old in good health. Some clones in this sample may be carry-over from other donors' samples. The CDR3 runs from the conserved cysteine through the conserved F or W. The D gene is left open where the match is weak. Clone size is shown for a subset of rows, as once, few, many or a class of expanded clone.

>TRBJ1-2|TRBV7-9|NA|TRBD1
CASSFGQGNYGYTF
TGTGCCAGCAGTTTCGGACAGGGGAACTATGGCTACACCTTC
>TRBJ2-3|TRBV21-1|few|NA
CAKTYEAQYF
TGTGCCAAGACTTACGAGGCGCAGTATTTT
>TRBJ1-2|TRBV7-2|NA|TRBD1
CASSLSPGQGAEYGYTF
TGTGCCAGCAGCTTATCCCCGGGACAGGGGGCTGAGTATGGCTACACCTTC
>TRBJ2-1|TRBV2|NA|TRBD1
CASRETGVRNNEQFF
TGTGCCAGCAGGGAGACAGGGGTCCGAAACAATGAGCAGTTCTTC
>TRBJ1-4|TRBV5-1|NA|NA
CASRSGSSTNEKLFF
TGCGCCAGCAGGTCCGGGTCTTCAACTAATGAAAAACTGTTTTTT
>TRBJ2-3|TRBV5-1|NA|TRBD2
CASRPSGTTDTQYF
TGCGCCAGCAGGCCTAGCGGGACCACAGATACGCAGTATTTT
>TRBJ1-1|TRBV29-1|many|NA
CSVDRGVGTEAFF
TGCAGCGTTGATCGAGGGGTTGGCACTGAAGCTTTCTTT
>TRBJ2-2|TRBV4-1|NA|TRBD2
CASSRDGGGYTGELFF
TGCGCCAGCAGCCGAGACGGGGGGGGCTACACCGGGGAGCTGTTTTTT
>TRBJ2-1|TRBV5-1|NA|NA
CASSPDPTSSSYHNEQFF
TGCGCCAGCAGCCCGGACCCGACTTCTAGCTCCTACCACAATGAGCAGTTCTTC
>TRBJ2-1|TRBV28|NA|TRBD2
CASTGGASINEQFF
TGTGCCAGCACGGGGGGGGCAAGTATCAATGAGCAGTTCTTC
>TRBJ2-4|TRBV11-2|NA|TRBD2
CASSSLSGTSGRHIQYF
TGTGCCAGCAGCTCGCTGTCCGGGACTAGCGGGAGGCATATTCAGTACTTC
>TRBJ1-1|TRBV28|NA|TRBD1
CASSHYQGVRAEAFF
TGTGCCAGCAGCCATTATCAGGGGGTAAGAGCTGAAGCTTTCTTT
>TRBJ2-5|TRBV5-1|few|TRBD2
CASSPAGGFGETQYF
TGCGCCAGCAGCCCGGCGGGGGGGTTCGGAGAGACCCAGTACTTC
>TRBJ1-2|TRBV28|once|NA
CASRPSGEDGYTF
TGTGCCAGCAGACCCTCGGGAGAGGATGGCTACACCTTC
>TRBJ1-2|TRBV6-5|NA|NA
CASSTFRGLNGYTF
TGTGCCAGCAGTACCTTTAGGGGGTTGAATGGCTACACCTTC
>TRBJ2-1|TRBV27|NA|TRBD2
CASSLASGRYNEQFF
TGTGCCAGCAGTTTAGCTAGCGGGAGATACAATGAGCAGTTCTTC
>TRBJ2-3|TRBV19|NA|NA
CASSIGASTDTQYF
TGTGCCAGTAGTATAGGTGCTAGCACAGATACGCAGTATTTT
>TRBJ1-1|TRBV27|NA|TRBD1
CASSLFRGPDEAFF
TGTGCCAGCAGTTTGTTCAGGGGGCCCGATGAAGCTTTCTTT
>TRBJ2-1|TRBV19|many|NA
CASKIGGDYNEQFF
TGTGCCAGTAAGATTGGAGGTGACTACAATGAGCAGTTCTTC
>TRBJ2-1|TRBV10-3|NA|TRBD1
CAISGRTGEYNEQFF
TGTGCCATCAGTGGGAGAACAGGGGAGTACAATGAGCAGTTCTTC
>TRBJ2-7|TRBV28|NA|NA
CASNGRMSYEQYF
TGTGCCAGCAACGGACGGATGAGCTACGAGCAGTACTTC
>TRBJ1-6|TRBV30|NA|NA
CARQTASWDSPLHF
TGTGCTCGCCAGACAGCTTCTTGGGATTCACCCCTCCACTTT
>TRBJ2-6|TRBV14|few|NA
CASSQWGRDGANVLTF
TGTGCCAGCAGCCAATGGGGTCGGGATGGGGCCAACGTCCTGACTTTC
>TRBJ1-1|TRBV2|few|NA
CASSDGMNTEAFF
TGTGCCAGCAGTGACGGTATGAACACTGAAGCTTTCTTT
>TRBJ1-1|TRBV6-1|NA|NA
CASSAGPYGATEAFF
TGTGCCAGCAGCGCAGGTCCCTACGGGGCCACTGAAGCTTTCTTT
>TRBJ1-1|TRBV29-1|NA|NA
CSVNWANTEAFF
TGCAGCGTCAATTGGGCGAACACTGAAGCTTTCTTT
>TRBJ1-2|TRBV27|few|NA
CASSLEGYYGYTF
TGTGCCAGCAGTTTAGAGGGGTACTATGGCTACACCTTC
>TRBJ2-3|TRBV10-3|once|TRBD1
CAIRPGQGPDTQYF
TGTGCCATTCGACCGGGACAGGGTCCAGATACGCAGTATTTT
>TRBJ2-3|TRBV7-6|NA|TRBD2
CASSSPRLVLAGGHTQYF
TGTGCCAGCAGCTCACCCCGGTTGGTACTAGCGGGAGGCCATACGCAGTATTTT
>TRBJ2-2|TRBV9|NA|NA
CASSGRVNTGELFF
TGTGCCAGCAGCGGCCGGGTGAACACCGGGGAGCTGTTTTTT
>TRBJ2-3|TRBV10-3|NA|NA
CAISEGLNTDTQYF
TGTGCCATCAGTGAGGGACTTAACACAGATACGCAGTATTTT
>TRBJ1-3|TRBV2|NA|NA
CASSVSVLTGLRSGNTIYF
TGTGCCAGCAGTGTTAGTGTCCTCACGGGCCTCCGCTCTGGAAACACCATATATTTT
>TRBJ2-7|TRBV27|NA|TRBD2
CASSSLAGVVLYEQYF
TGTGCCAGCAGTTCGCTAGCGGGAGTGGTCCTCTACGAGCAGTACTTC
>TRBJ2-1|TRBV5-6|few|TRBD1
CASSLGTGANEQFF
TGTGCCAGCAGCTTGGGGACAGGGGCTAATGAGCAGTTCTTC
>TRBJ2-5|TRBV18|NA|TRBD2
CASSPLLAGGPLGTQYF
TGTGCCAGCTCACCTCTGCTCGCGGGAGGGCCGCTAGGGACCCAGTACTTC
>TRBJ2-7|TRBV6-1|NA|NA
CASTPLSSYEQYF
TGTGCCAGCACCCCCCTTAGCTCCTACGAGCAGTACTTC
>TRBJ2-2|TRBV18|NA|NA
CASSPLASTGELFF
TGTGCCAGCTCACCACTCGCGAGCACCGGGGAGCTGTTTTTT
>TRBJ2-7|TRBV5-1|NA|NA
CASSLESGQGVRYEQYF
TGCGCCAGCAGCTTGGAGTCCGGGCAGGGAGTCCGGTACGAGCAGTACTTC
>TRBJ2-2|TRBV7-8|few|TRBD2
CASSLLGLVGTGELFF
TGTGCCAGCAGCTTACTCGGACTAGTAGGCACCGGGGAGCTGTTTTTT
>TRBJ2-7|TRBV5-4|NA|TRBD1
CASSSTGGKYEQYF
TGTGCCAGCAGCTCGACAGGGGGCAAGTACGAGCAGTACTTC
>TRBJ2-5|TRBV5-1|NA|NA
CASSLASNQETQYF
TGCGCCAGCAGCTTGGCTTCCAACCAAGAGACCCAGTACTTC
>TRBJ1-2|TRBV6-6|NA|NA
CASSRGSEVNYGYTF
TGTGCCAGCAGTAGGGGATCTGAGGTTAACTATGGCTACACCTTC